This T cell receptor beta chain was retrieved from a study of Ad26.COV2.S vaccination and SARS-CoV-2 variants. General study results and limits: Total T cell responses may have been underestimated by the TCR breadth and depth analyses. Reports say spike-specific CD8+ and CD4+ T cell responses covered substantial breadth after vaccination.

Deletions cut 4 bases from V and 11 bases from J, with 15 bases between. The CDR3 is 14 residues long. Germline-derived CDR1 and CDR2 are MDHEN and SYDVKM. About this clone itself: What it recognizes is unknown.

This table comes from immunoSEQ multiplex PCR, and its TCRdb copy is limited to in-frame clones, with some not included. The data contain around 94,000 clones, around 80% of them singletons. The V and J genes are TRBV28 and TRBJ1-6; D might be TRBD1 (5 bases). This TCR derives from a human donor who had recovered from COVID-19. The input for sequencing was peripheral blood, taken after recovery from COVID-19. CDR3 nucleotides: TGTGCCAGCAGTTCCCCCGGGACCAGAACACCCCTCCACTTT. The encoded protein is CASSSPGTRTPLHF. Drawing the rest from reference TRBV28 and TRBJ1-6, the complete variable domain is DVKVTQSSRYLVKRTGEKVFLECVQDMDHENMFWYRQDPGLGLRLIYFSYDVKMKEKGDIPEGYSVSREKKERFSLILESASTNQTSMYLCASSSPGTRTPLHFGNGTRLTVT.